A single sample is the source of the 28 T cell receptor beta chains below, sequenced in a study of CD8+ T cells in alopecia areata. Investigators isolated RNA and reverse transcribed it into cDNA to act as the sequencing template. Assay used: immunoSEQ multiplex PCR; TCRdb lists only in-frame clones, some missing. The sample has more than 75,000 clones; 41% are singletons. The sequenced sample was CD4+ T cells sorted from blood. These receptors were obtained from a human donor with alopecia areata.

This sequence joins TRBV30 and TRBJ2-6; D not resolved. The germline CDR1 and CDR2 sequences are GTSNPN and SVGIG (reference sequence). Trimming left V 0 bases short and J 2 bases short, with 11 bases between. The CDR3 sequence is 16 residues long. The DNA of the CDR3 is TGTGCCTGGAGTGTGGCACCCTTGGCTGGGGCCAACGTCCTGACTTTC. It is translated as CAWSVAPLAGANVLTF. Looking up the rest from reference TRBV30 and TRBJ2-6 gives the full variable domain: SQTIHQWPATLVQPVGSPLSLECTVEGTSNPNLYWYRQAAGRGLQLLFYSVGIGQISSEVPQNLSASRPQDRQFILSSKKLLLSDSGFYLCAWSVAPLAGANVLTFGAGSRLTVL.

The J gene is TRBJ2-5, the V gene TRBV19; D is unclear. CDR3 size: 12 residues. Trimming pared 6 bases from V and 4 bases from J, leaving 9 bases between. CDR1 is LNHDA, CDR2 SQIVND, per germline (reference sequence). CDR3: CASRSPGETQYF. In DNA form, the CDR3 reads TGTGCCAGTAGGAGCCCGGGAGAGACCCAGTACTTC.

A few counts support this clone. The rearrangement links TRBV28 to TRBJ2-6; D is possibly TRBD1 (5 bases). The CDR3 is 15 residues long. Trimming left V 10 bases short and J 0 bases short, with 13 bases between. The germline CDR1 and CDR2 sequences are MDHEN and SYDVKM. The CDR3 bases are TGTGCCACTAGACAGTTTTCCTCTGGGGCCAACGTCCTGACTTTC. Amino acids: CATRQFSSGANVLTF.

V usage is TRBV29-1 and J usage is TRBJ2-4; 7 bases line up with TRBD1. This CDR3 comprises 18 residues. Germline V CDR1 and CDR2: SQVTM, ANQGSEA. Trimming took 4 bases from V and 0 from J; bases not matched to a gene: 15. CDR3 sequence reads: CSVARDRVRWVAKNIQYF. For the CDR3, the DNA is TGCAGCGTTGCCCGTGACAGGGTCCGATGGGTAGCCAAAAACATTCAGTACTTC.

This sequence joins TRBV30 and TRBJ2-5; 9 bases are shared with TRBD2. CDR1 is GTSNPN, CDR2 SVGIG, per germline (reference sequence). This CDR3 contains 15 residues. The ends lost 0 bases at V and 5 bases at J; junction bases unmatched: 7. The CDR3 DNA reads as TGTGCCTGGAGTGTGCTGGCGGGGGGGCCCGAGACCCAGTACTTC. This encodes CAWSVLAGGPETQYF.

The chain links TRBV4-3 to TRBJ2-1; the match to TRBD2 covers 16 bases. The CDR3 runs to 19 residues. Germline V gene data show CDR1 as LGHNA and CDR2 as YSLEER. The J segment lost 6 bases and the V segment lost 1 base, leaving 9 bases of the junction unmatched. CDR3 nucleotides: TGCGCCAGCAGCCAAGTTGGGACTAGCGGGAGGGCTAAGGGCAATGAGCAGTTCTTC. Translated, it gives CASSQVGTSGRAKGNEQFF.

In DNA form, the CDR3 reads TGCGCCAGCAGCCAAGAGTACGCGACTAGCGGGACCACAGATACGCAGTATTTT. As protein: CASSQEYATSGTTDTQYF. This chain joins TRBV4-1 and TRBJ2-3; 11 bases are shared with TRBD2. From germline, CDR1 is MGHRA and CDR2 YSYEKL. V was clipped by 0 bases and J by 2 bases; unmatched bases: 7. The CDR3 loop spans 18 amino acids.

As concerns this clone: The CDR3 end shows no conserved phenylalanine or tryptophan, and so a read error is likely. Because the CDR3's place on the DNA is in doubt, the DNA is left out and the CDR3 is given as listed by TCRdb. J is TRBJ2-3 and V is TRBV29-1; TRBD1, the D gene given by the table, was not confirmed from the DNA. Termini included, the CDR3 measures 14 amino acids. Germline loops: CDR1 SQVTM, CDR2 ANQGSEA. CDR3 sequence reads: CSVVGMGTGAEPQC.

This clone appeared a few times. The J gene is TRBJ2-7, the V gene TRBV7-9; 7 bases align to TRBD1. Germline trimming cut 5 bases from V and 2 bases from J; bases unmatched to any gene: 12. Germline CDR1 and CDR2: SEHNR and FQNEAQ (reference sequence). CDR3 length: 16 amino acids. The CDR3 protein is CASSREIDRAAYEQYF. CDR3 in DNA: TGTGCCAGCAGCCGCGAAATAGACAGGGCAGCCTACGAGCAGTACTTC.

The rearrangement joins TRBV30 to TRBJ2-1; D tentatively fits TRBD1 or TRBD2 (5 bases each). CDR1 is GTSNPN, CDR2 SVGIG, per germline (reference sequence). V lost 8 bases, J lost 1 base, and 15 bases lay in between. CDR3 length equals 14 residues. Written as DNA, the CDR3 is TGTGCCGGATACCGGGACGGATCCTACAATGAGCAGTTCTTC. It is translated as CAGYRDGSYNEQFF.

The genes are TRBV4-2 and TRBJ2-1, with D hard to call. With 1 base removed from V and 6 bases from J, the gap between germline ends came to 16 bases. The germline CDR1 and CDR2 sequences are LGHNA and YNFKEQ. The CDR3 totals 16 residues. CDR3 amino acids: CASSQGVVSVFNEQFF. For the CDR3, the DNA is TGTGCCAGCAGCCAAGGTGTTGTTTCGGTGTTCAATGAGCAGTTCTTC.

The chain employs TRBV7-2 and TRBJ2-1, with TRBD1 identical over 8 bases. Germline CDR1 is SGHTA and CDR2 is FQGNSA. Germline trimming cut 6 bases from V and 4 bases from J; bases unmatched to any gene: 8. The CDR3 is 15 amino acids. CDR3 sequence: CASRSPGQVYNEQFF. The CDR3 nucleotides are TGTGCCAGCAGGTCACCGGGACAGGTTTACAATGAGCAGTTCTTC.

The sample holds a few counts of this clone. The chain couples TRBV7-2 to TRBJ1-1, with 9 bases matching TRBD1. The length of the CDR3 is 17 residues. After removal of 5 bases from V and 7 bases from J, the junction contained 17 bases not matched to a gene. Germline V gene lookup returns CDR1 SGHTA and CDR2 FQGNSA. In DNA form, the CDR3 reads TGTGCCAGCAGCCCGGGACAGGGTAATCTATTCGGGAATGAAGCTTTCTTT. Translation gives CASSPGQGNLFGNEAFF.

The V call is TRBV18, the J call TRBJ2-4; 9 positions agree with TRBD1. The CDR3 contains 13 residues. Germline lookup yields CDR1 KGHSH and CDR2 LQKENI. The trim removed 2 bases at V and 10 bases at J, leaving 3 bases unmatched. Written as DNA, the CDR3 is TGTGCCAGCTCACCAGTGACAGGGGGGATTCAGTACTTC. Protein sequence: CASSPVTGGIQYF.

The rearrangement uses TRBV29-1 and TRBJ2-1, with D possibly matching TRBD1 (5 bases). V was cut by 4 bases and J by 7 bases, with 17 bases left in between. Germline-derived CDR1 and CDR2 are SQVTM and ANQGSEA. This CDR3 contains 14 residues. For the CDR3, the DNA is TGCAGCGTTGTTACAGGCCTCAACTCTAATGAGCAGTTCTTC. As protein: CSVVTGLNSNEQFF.

V and J are TRBV29-1 and TRBJ2-7; no clear D. This CDR3 region has 14 residues. CDR1 and CDR2 (germline): SQVTM, ANQGSEA. Trimming removed 4 bases from V and 5 bases from J, with 18 bases in between. CDR3 sequence (DNA): TGCAGCGTTGGCCCGTCCACTGTACTCAACGAGCAGTACTTC. It yields the protein CSVGPSTVLNEQYF.

The genes are TRBV28 and TRBJ2-1; 7 bases match TRBD2. This CDR3 comprises 14 residues. With 4 bases clipped from V and 4 bases from J, the junction kept 4 bases outside the gene matches. CDR1 is MDHEN, CDR2 SYDVKM, per germline. The CDR3 sequence is CASSSGGWYNEQFF. The DNA for the CDR3 is TGTGCCAGCAGTTCGGGGGGTTGGTACAATGAGCAGTTCTTC.

Ten or more counts support this clone. This rearrangement joins TRBV7-2 to TRBJ2-1; D perhaps matches TRBD1 (5 bases). Trimming stripped 2 bases from V and 12 bases from J, with 8 bases between. Looked up from germline, CDR1 is SGHTA and CDR2 is FQGNSA. This CDR3 spans 11 amino acids. The CDR3: CASSLTGGQFF. The CDR3 region has the DNA TGTGCCAGCAGCTTAACAGGTGGGCAGTTCTTC.

The chain is built from TRBV23-1 and TRBJ1-1; D gene unclear. TRBV23-1 is flagged as an ORF with uncertain function. CDR3 length: 15 amino acids. Trimming removed 1 base from V and 2 bases from J, with 11 bases in between. CDR3 protein: CASSQYGNSNTEAFF. Here the CDR3 DNA reads TGCGCCAGCAGTCAATACGGGAACTCTAACACTGAAGCTTTCTTT.

This clone was recorded a few times. V usage is TRBV2 and J usage is TRBJ2-7, with 14 positions matching TRBD2. This CDR3 is 15 amino acids long. Germline V CDR1 and CDR2: SNHLY, FYNNEI. J gave up 1 base and V 4 bases, and 0 bases lay outside the gene matches. The CDR3 loop reads CASSGTSGRSYEQYF. DNA for the CDR3: TGTGCCAGCAGTGGGACTAGCGGGAGGTCCTACGAGCAGTACTTC. Complete variable domain (other parts from reference TRBV2 and TRBJ2-7): EPEVTQTPSHQVTQMGQEVILRCVPISNHLYFYWYRQILGQKVEFLVSFYNNEISEKSEIFDDQFSVERPDGSNFTLKIRSTKLEDSAMYFCASSGTSGRSYEQYFGPGTRLTVT.

V gene TRBV5-4 combines with J gene TRBJ2-2; D gene uncertain. V was shortened by 0 bases and J by 5 bases, with 5 bases between the two germline ends. Per germline, CDR1 SGHNT and CDR2 YYREEE (reference sequence). CDR3 size: 13 residues. The CDR3 reads CASSLVRTGELFF. Written as DNA, the CDR3 is TGTGCCAGCAGCTTGGTACGGACCGGGGAGCTGTTTTTT.

This chain links TRBV2 with TRBJ2-7, with 8 bases that match TRBD2. This CDR3 spans 12 amino acids. V gave up 6 bases and J gave up 5 bases; unmatched junction bases: 3. CDR1 and CDR2 from the germline V gene are SNHLY and FYNNEI. In DNA, the CDR3 is TGTGCCAGCAGACTAGCGGTCCACGAGCAGTACTTC. Translation gives CASRLAVHEQYF.

The chain carries TRBV30 and TRBJ1-2; 7 bases fit TRBD1. The V segment lost 7 bases and the J segment 9 bases; nucleotides outside the gene matches: 8. From germline, CDR1 is GTSNPN and CDR2 SVGIG (reference sequence). The CDR3 has 11 residues. The CDR3 here is CASRTGPSYTF. For the CDR3, the DNA is TGTGCCTCCCGGACAGGCCCAAGCTACACCTTC.

The V and J genes are TRBV28 and TRBJ1-5, with D possibly TRBD1 on 5 matching bases. This CDR3 has 17 amino acids. Germline CDR1 MDHEN, CDR2 SYDVKM. V was pared by 5 bases and J by 0 bases, with 17 bases between. The CDR3 spells CASSPPTARYSNQPQHF. The CDR3 DNA sequence: TGTGCCAGCAGTCCCCCGACAGCTCGATATAGCAATCAGCCCCAGCATTTT.

CDR3 nucleotide sequence: TGTGCCAGCAGCTATGGGGGGGACACTGAAGCTTTCTTT. Protein: CASSYGGDTEAFF. The chain joins TRBV5-6 to TRBJ1-1, with a possible D match to TRBD1 (5 bases). The ends were cut back, 3 bases at V and 3 bases at J, with 9 bases in the middle. The V gene's germline CDR1 is SGHDT and CDR2 YYEEEE. CDR3 length: 13 residues.

The genes are TRBV27 and TRBJ2-2; 11 nucleotides line up with TRBD2. The V gene's germline CDR1 is MNHEY and CDR2 SMNVEV (reference sequence). The CDR3 length is 15 residues. The trim removed 7 bases at V and 4 bases at J, leaving 5 bases unmatched. Written as DNA, the CDR3 is TGTGCCAGCACCCTACTAGCGGGAGTCACCGGGGAGCTGTTTTTT. Translation gives CASTLLAGVTGELFF.

The chain carries TRBV30 and TRBJ2-7; TRBD1 is a possible D gene (5 bases). Trimming took 0 bases from V and 2 from J, leaving 14 bases between them. The CDR3 extends over 15 amino acids. Germline-derived CDR1 and CDR2 are GTSNPN and SVGIG (reference sequence). CDR3 nucleotide sequence: TGTGCCTGGAGTGTTAGGGGCAGAACTACCTACGAGCAGTACTTC. This translates into CAWSVRGRTTYEQYF.

This clone was picked up one time. The chain employs TRBV27 and TRBJ2-1, with 9 positions matching TRBD2. Trimming took 2 bases from V and 6 from J; bases not matched to a gene: 5. This CDR3 contains 15 residues. Germline assignment: CDR1 MNHEY and CDR2 SMNVEV (reference sequence). The CDR3 sequence: CASSLPLAGANEQFF. DNA of the CDR3: TGTGCCAGCAGTTTACCACTAGCGGGTGCCAATGAGCAGTTCTTC.